Sequencing of this TCR beta chain was carried out in a study of blood T cell repertoires in COVID-19. In germline, CDR1 is SEHNR, CDR2 FQNEAQ (reference sequence). V dropped 5 bases and J dropped 4; count of bases not matched to a gene: 2. There are 13 residues in the CDR3. Authors' processing steps: Quantification of nucleated cells was approximated via reference gene primer amplification. Here immunoSEQ multiplex PCR was the method, and the copy in TCRdb shows in-frame clones only, minus some. The D gene and trimming were derived from the DNA, and the V and J assignments and clone size from that table. The repertoire has some 51,000 clones, about nine tenths of them found once; the top ten carry about 6.2%.

The TCR sequence derives from a man aged 40-55 years with acute or convalescent COVID-19. Sample: peripheral blood. V usage is TRBV7-9 and J usage is TRBJ2-5; 9 bases agree with TRBD2. The CDR3 nucleotides are TGTGCCAGCAGCAATAGCGGGAGAGAGACCCAGTACTTC. Translation gives CASSNSGRETQYF.